This TCR beta chain emerged from a study of cytomegalovirus exposure and HLA in healthy donors (dated by TCRdb to about 2017). Regarding the study in general: An earlier analysis of 587 of the donors reported 276 Gb of sequence data and 95 million to 120 million unique TCR beta sequences obtained from some 170 million T cells. Approximately 310 gigabases of sequencing data and around 87 million unique TCR sequences were included in an early release covering roughly 600 HLA-typed donors. Of the approximately 400 genotyped donors, 81% were placed in the genetic ancestry cluster associated with self-reported Caucasian donors. The study aimed to test whether cataloging public T cell receptors could reveal signatures of past pathogen exposure. The study profiled the T cell repertoires of about 720 subjects by immunosequencing and related them to cytomegalovirus serostatus. In addition to the first cohort of 650 to 800 subjects, a separate validation cohort of approximately 110 different subjects was used. To predict cytomegalovirus infection status, the study combined high-throughput TCR immunosequencing, statistical association of individual TCRs with disease status, and machine learning. To study patterns of TCR occurrence, a later analysis re-analyzed previously published TCR beta repertoires from 600 to 750 donors and added high-resolution HLA genotyping. In the later analysis, no new phenotypic data were used to find candidate immune exposures; instead, reliance was placed on TCR beta sequences and their occurrence across donors. An earlier analysis of approximately 640 of the donors applied high-throughput TCR beta sequencing to assess whether each TCR beta V gene segment acted as functional or pseudogenic. Donor age, sex, ethnicity and CMV serostatus were compiled alongside the repertoire data. In a later genetic analysis, genome-wide SNP genotypes for about 55% of the roughly 700 donors were used, and that subset was treated as a discovery cohort. Every discovery cohort repertoire had been produced on one sequencing platform. Both class I and class II loci were covered by HLA typing, at four-digit resolution. The number of typed donors differed by locus: about 620-630 for A, B, C, DRB1 and DQB1; approximately 540 for DQA1; 606 for DPA1; and some 470 for DPB1. Because of strong linkage in the cohort, 4 to 6 DR-DQ haplotypes were treated as single units for association and clustering. Across about 380 genotyped donors of the cohort, an average of about 220,000 unique TCR beta nucleotide sequences per donor were sequenced, and 15% to 20% of those sequences were non-productive.

The library was prepared using the immunoSEQ multiplex PCR assay. A mixture of 60 forward primers for TCR Vbeta segments and 13 reverse primers for TCR Jbeta segments was used in the multiplex PCR. A multiplex PCR assay on genomic DNA amplified the CDR3 region of rearranged TCR beta genes. Amplified TCR beta libraries were sequenced as 87-base-pair reads on the Illumina HiSeq System. The paper's processing steps were these. A later analysis tallied approximately 87 million unique TCR beta chains across the 650 to 750 repertoires, and around 10 million of those chains were shared by two or more donors. To remove PCR and sequencing errors, raw reads were error-corrected and collapsed into unique sequences using a nearest-neighbor algorithm that merged closely related sequences. Alignment of CDR3 sequences to IMGT reference sequences was used to assign V, D and J gene segments. For a sequence to be retained, a match of at least six nucleotides was required to both a V gene segment and a J gene segment. Rearrangements were classified as productive when the CDR3 lacked stop codons and remained in frame with V and J, and all other rearrangements were classified as non-productive. CDR3 was defined according to IMGT convention as the region running from the second conserved V-encoded cysteine to the conserved J-encoded phenylalanine. The earlier analysis of some 540 of the donors excluded any sequence lacking an unambiguous match to a single V gene segment. An earlier analysis of approximately 590 of the donors classified V segments as functional when productive rearrangements were above 56.7% and as segregating when the standard deviation between donors was above 5%. A statistical classification framework was developed to diagnose cytomegalovirus status using the catalog of TCR beta chain sequences. A later analysis assigned V and J genes by comparing TCR nucleotide sequences with IMGT/GENE-DB human TR gene sequences. The TCRdist pipeline was used in a later analysis to assign CDR3 sequences and most-parsimonious VDJ recombination scenarios. In a later analysis, each TCR beta chain was defined by its CDR3 amino acid sequence together with its V-gene family, and reads without a unique V-gene family were excluded. To address suspected cross-contamination and a sequencing artifact, a later analysis removed roughly 580 highly shared, low-generation-probability nucleotide sequences. A later analysis calculated a clonal expansion index for each public chain from normalized within-repertoire ranks of inferred template counts. A later analysis computed generation probabilities with a VDJ recombination model fitted to out-of-frame rearrangements, and checked the results against IGoR. Hypergeometric tests were used in a later analysis to score TCR-TCR, TCR-HLA and TCR-CMV co-occurrence, with a repertoire-size bias correction applied to the TCR pairs. False discovery rates were estimated in a later analysis by permuting HLA or CMV assignments 20 times. In a later analysis, co-occurring TCRs were grouped using DBSCAN, with TCRdist sequence similarity added in when clustering inside HLA-allele-positive subsets. For co-occurrence clustering, repertoires with fewer than 30,000 or more than 120,000 public chains were excluded, along with a handful of repertoires with anomalous nucleotide sharing. In TCRdb, the immuneACCESS table is reduced to in-frame sequences with V and J assigned. These tables do not hold every clone; where another copy was compared, an unresolved V gene accounts for under half, and the others remain unexplained. V and J calls and clone size come straight from that table; D and trimming were deduced from the DNA. Recorded for this sample are about 160,000 clones; roughly 77% of them occurred a single time. The ten largest clones capture around 3.4% of the sample.

Broader findings and caveats from the paper: The cohort was sequenced for TCR beta chains only, and without alpha or paired-chain data the features that could be detected were limited. In the study, about 150 TCR beta chains were listed as associated with cytomegalovirus. A later genetic analysis associated a missense DCLRE1C variant with V-gene and J-gene trimming of TCR beta chains, and an independent cohort replicated the association. In a later analysis, most CMV-associated TCR beta chains were found to appear HLA-restricted, with HLA associations seemingly driven largely by CMV exposure. A later analysis reported that several top co-occurrence clusters appeared linked to parvovirus B19, influenza, CMV and Epstein-Barr virus. When HLA alleles, especially DR and DQ, strongly co-occurred, attributing TCR associations to individual alleles was difficult. According to the authors, the approach could potentially be generalized to other disease states and immunological phenotypes. Cytomegalovirus status was reported to be diagnosed by the classifier with high specificity and sensitivity in both the original and validation cohorts. A further reported finding was that TCR beta sequences accurately predicted the HLA-A and HLA-B alleles for most subjects in the first cohort. Because counts were too low, some 17 rarely observed V segments, including chromosome 9 orphons, were excluded from the earlier analysis of around 640 of the donors. Broadly in line with IMGT annotations, most TCR beta V segments showed up in productive rearrangements about 87% or about 30% of the time in an earlier analysis of several hundred of the donors. Some IMGT-functional V segments, including TRBV6-2 and TRBV6-3, could not be told apart with the 87-base-pair reads, so those segments were excluded. The only immune exposure information available for the cohort was CMV serostatus. Compared with the roughly 700-donor mean, donors in an Asian-associated ancestry cluster had fewer N-insertions in productive TCRs, according to a later genetic analysis. Because HLA typing was unavailable for some donors at each locus, only the typed subset was used in association tests. Compared with equally common non-associated chains, HLA-associated TCR beta chains in a later analysis were more clonally expanded and had lower generation probabilities. Specific HLA alleles were associated with over 15,000 TCR beta sequences at a false discovery rate of 0.05 in a later analysis. According to a later analysis, TCR association rates differed among HLA loci, with DRB1 alleles showing the most associated TCRs and HLA-C alleles showing the fewest. A cluster of highly shared sequence variants was judged likely to represent a technical artifact of the sequencing pipeline. Linkage disequilibrium might explain the correlated functional status among segregating V segments, but an unknown experimental factor could not be excluded. Most TCR sequences were seen in very few donors, while some public TCRs were found in many individuals. A few of the identified cytomegalovirus-associated TCR beta chains were confirmed in vitro to be specific for cytomegalovirus antigens. Roughly uniform sequencing depth across donors was assumed in presence/absence analyses, although this assumption may not hold.

Compared with germline, V lacks 4 bases and J lacks 9 bases; bases without a gene match: 7. From the germline V gene, CDR1 is SNHLY and CDR2 is FYNNEI. Spanning cysteine to phenylalanine, the CDR3 consists of 15 amino acids. Of all the DNA, just the CDR3 is kept, 45 bases in frame from base 1. The cohort consisted of 600 to 750 healthy bone marrow donors. At the time of sampling, every cohort member was nominally healthy, though immune exposures that went unrecorded were likely present. The donor was CMV seropositive and belonged to the group of more than 250 seropositive cohort members. A peripheral blood sample was provided by each donor, and peripheral blood mononuclear cells were used for TCR beta sequencing. The Qiagen DNeasy Blood Extraction Kit was used to extract genomic DNA from the blood cell samples. This clone was detected a few times. Its antigen remains undetermined. The record has no base qualities; no much larger clone is one base away.

The receptor was derived from a man aged 30 to 39 in good health and CMV-seropositive. The source material was PBMCs. The rearrangement joined TRBV2 to TRBJ2-1; 12 central bases correspond to TRBD1. The CDR3 corresponds to CASSVGQGALTEQFF. The DNA sequence reads TGTGCCAGCAGTGTGGGACAGGGGGCGCTTACTGAGCAGTTCTTC.